The clone carrying this TCR beta chain was observed many times. Its antigen remains unknown. With random hexamers, about 0.5 to 1 ug RNA was reverse transcribed. TCRdb itself ran the immunoSEQ multiplex PCR reads through MiXCR, one entry per CDR3 protein. The table has 330,000 or so distinct CDR3 sequences, over 75% seen once; the top ten hold roughly 0.2%. These data are taken from a study of CD8 T cells in Susac syndrome. The study's findings and limits: The study recognized that its TCR sequencing and HLA analysis covered a relatively small number of individuals.

The CDR3 spans 16 residues. Germline CDR1 and CDR2: LGHNA and YSLEER. J lost 1 base, V lost 3 bases, and 0 bases had no gene match. TCR beta was sequenced from blood CD8+ and CD4+ T cells. Negative isolation yielded the CD8+ and CD4+ T cells, while FACS enriched the TEMRA cells. The sample was CD8+ T cells from PBMCs. The V call is TRBV4-3, the J call TRBJ2-6, with 10 nucleotides matching TRBD1. This receptor was identified in a human donor with multiple sclerosis. CDR3 DNA: TGCGCCAGCAGCCAGGGACAGGGGTCTGGGGCCAACGTCCTGACTTTC. This encodes CASSQGQGSGANVLTF.